The sequence of this TCR beta chain was determined in a study of blood T cell repertoires in COVID-19. V was cut by 4 bases and J by 2 bases, with 10 bases left in between. The germline CDR1 and CDR2 sequences are MNHEY and SMNVEV (reference sequence). The CDR3 has 14 residues. The table came from immunoSEQ multiplex PCR; TCRdb's copy has only in-frame clones and leaves some out. The sample consists of fewer than 200,000 clones, 84% of them appearing once. Sample: peripheral blood. This chain uses TRBV27 with TRBJ2-3; D is perhaps TRBD2 (6 bases). The receptor's source is a man in his forties who had recovered from COVID-19. Here the CDR3 reads CASSSWTITDTQYF. CDR3 DNA: TGTGCCAGCAGTTCCTGGACTATCACAGATACGCAGTATTTT.